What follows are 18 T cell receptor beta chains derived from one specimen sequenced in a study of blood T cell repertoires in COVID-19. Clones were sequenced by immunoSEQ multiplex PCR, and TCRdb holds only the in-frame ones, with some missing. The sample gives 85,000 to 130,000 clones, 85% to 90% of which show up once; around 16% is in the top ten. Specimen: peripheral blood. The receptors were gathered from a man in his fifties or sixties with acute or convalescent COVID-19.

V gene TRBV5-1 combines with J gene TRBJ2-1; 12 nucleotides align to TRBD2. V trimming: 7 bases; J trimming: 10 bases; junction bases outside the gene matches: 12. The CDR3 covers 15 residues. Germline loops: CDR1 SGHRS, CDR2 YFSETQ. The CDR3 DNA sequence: TGCGCCAGCGGCGAGACTAGCGGGAGTAGATACGAGCAGTTCTTC. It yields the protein CASGETSGSRYEQFF.

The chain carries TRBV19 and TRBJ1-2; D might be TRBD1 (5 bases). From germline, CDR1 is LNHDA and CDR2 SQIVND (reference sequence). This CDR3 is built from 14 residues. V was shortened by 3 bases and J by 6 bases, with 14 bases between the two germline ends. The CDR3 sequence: CASSILRGADGYTF. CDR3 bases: TGTGCCAGTAGTATCCTAAGGGGCGCCGATGGCTACACCTTC.

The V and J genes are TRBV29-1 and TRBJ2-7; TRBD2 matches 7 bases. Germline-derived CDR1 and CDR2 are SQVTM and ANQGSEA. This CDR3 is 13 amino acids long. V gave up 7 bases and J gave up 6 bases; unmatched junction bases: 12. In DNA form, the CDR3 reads TGCAGCGCTGGGGGGGAGGGCCGGCCCGAGCAGTACTTC. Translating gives CSAGGEGRPEQYF.

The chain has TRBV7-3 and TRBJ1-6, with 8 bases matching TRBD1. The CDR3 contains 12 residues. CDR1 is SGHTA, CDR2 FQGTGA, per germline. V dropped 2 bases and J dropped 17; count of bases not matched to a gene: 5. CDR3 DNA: TGTGCCAGCAGCTTACCGGGGGGACAGGTCCACTTT. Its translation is CASSLPGGQVHF. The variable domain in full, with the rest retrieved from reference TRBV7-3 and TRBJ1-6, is GAGVSQTPSNKVTEKGKYVELRCDPISGHTALYWYRQSLGQGPEFLIYFQGTGAADDSGLPNDRFFAVRPEGSVSTLKIQRTERGDSAVYLCASSLPGGQVHFGNGTRLTVT.

The DNA for the CDR3 is TGTGCCAGCAGCCGGACAGGGTTTAACACCGGGGAGCTGTTTTTT. This translates into CASSRTGFNTGELFF. The chain recombines TRBV5-8 with TRBJ2-2, with TRBD1 matching over 8 bases. This CDR3 has 15 residues. The germline V gene encodes CDR1 SGHTS and CDR2 YDEGEE. V dropped 4 bases and J dropped 2; count of bases not matched to a gene: 4.

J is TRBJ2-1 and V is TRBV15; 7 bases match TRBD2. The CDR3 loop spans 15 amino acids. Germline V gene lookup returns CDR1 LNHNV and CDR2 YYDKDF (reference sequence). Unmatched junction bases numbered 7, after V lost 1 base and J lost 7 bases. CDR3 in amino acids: CATSRGLAVMNEQFF. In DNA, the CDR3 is TGTGCCACCAGCAGAGGTCTAGCGGTGATGAATGAGCAGTTCTTC.

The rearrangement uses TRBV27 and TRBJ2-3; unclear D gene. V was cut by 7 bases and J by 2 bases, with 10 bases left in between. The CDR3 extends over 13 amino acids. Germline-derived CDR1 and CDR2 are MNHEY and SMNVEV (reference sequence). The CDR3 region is CASTPGLTDTQYF. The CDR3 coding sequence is TGTGCCAGCACCCCTGGGCTCACAGATACGCAGTATTTT.

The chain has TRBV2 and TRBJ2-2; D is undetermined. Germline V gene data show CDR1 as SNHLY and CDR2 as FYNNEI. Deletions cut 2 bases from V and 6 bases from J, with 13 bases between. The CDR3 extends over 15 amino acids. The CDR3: CASSEKTYEAGELFF. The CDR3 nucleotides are TGTGCCAGCAGTGAAAAGACATATGAAGCCGGGGAGCTGTTTTTT.

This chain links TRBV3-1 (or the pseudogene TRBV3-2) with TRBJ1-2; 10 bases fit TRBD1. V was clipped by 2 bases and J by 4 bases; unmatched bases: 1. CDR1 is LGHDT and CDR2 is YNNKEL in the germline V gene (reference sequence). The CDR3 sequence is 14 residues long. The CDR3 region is CASSQRDRGYGYTF. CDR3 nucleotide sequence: TGTGCCAGCAGCCAACGGGACAGGGGCTATGGCTACACCTTC.

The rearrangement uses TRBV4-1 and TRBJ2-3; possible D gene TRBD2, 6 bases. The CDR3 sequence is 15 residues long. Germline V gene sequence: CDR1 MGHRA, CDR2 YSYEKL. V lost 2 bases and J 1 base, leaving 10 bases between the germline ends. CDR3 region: CASSQSGYRTDTQYF. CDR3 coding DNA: TGCGCCAGCAGCCAAAGCGGGTATCGCACAGATACGCAGTATTTT.

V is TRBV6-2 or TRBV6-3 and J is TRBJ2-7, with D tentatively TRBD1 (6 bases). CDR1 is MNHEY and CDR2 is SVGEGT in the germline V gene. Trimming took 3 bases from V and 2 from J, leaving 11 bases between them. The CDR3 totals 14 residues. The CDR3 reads CASSYYRVTYEQYF. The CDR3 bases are TGTGCCAGCAGTTATTACAGGGTAACCTACGAGCAGTACTTC.

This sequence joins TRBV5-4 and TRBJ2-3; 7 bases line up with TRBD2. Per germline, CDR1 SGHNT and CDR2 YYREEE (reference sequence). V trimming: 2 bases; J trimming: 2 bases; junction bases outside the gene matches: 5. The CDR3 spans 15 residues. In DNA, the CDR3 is TGTGCCAGCAGCTTAAGCGGGACCCCCACAGATACGCAGTATTTT. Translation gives CASSLSGTPTDTQYF.

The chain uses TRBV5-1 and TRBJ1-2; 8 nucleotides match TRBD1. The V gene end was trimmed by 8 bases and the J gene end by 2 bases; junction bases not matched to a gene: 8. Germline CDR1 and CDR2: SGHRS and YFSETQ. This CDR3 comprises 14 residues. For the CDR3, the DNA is TGCGCCAGTCATACAGGGGGAAGCAACTATGGCTACACCTTC. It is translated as CASHTGGSNYGYTF.

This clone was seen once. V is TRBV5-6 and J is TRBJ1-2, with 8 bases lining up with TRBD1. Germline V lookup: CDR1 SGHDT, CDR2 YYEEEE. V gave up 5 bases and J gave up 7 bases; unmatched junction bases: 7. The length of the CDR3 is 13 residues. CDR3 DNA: TGTGCCAGCAGTACGATCAGGGGGCTTGGCTACACCTTC. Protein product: CASSTIRGLGYTF.

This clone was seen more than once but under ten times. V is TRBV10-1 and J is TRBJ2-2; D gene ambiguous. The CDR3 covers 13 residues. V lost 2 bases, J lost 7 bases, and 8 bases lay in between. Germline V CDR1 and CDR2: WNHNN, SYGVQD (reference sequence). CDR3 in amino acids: CASSEPPLGELFF. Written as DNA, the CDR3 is TGCGCCAGCAGTGAGCCCCCCCTCGGGGAGCTGTTTTTT.

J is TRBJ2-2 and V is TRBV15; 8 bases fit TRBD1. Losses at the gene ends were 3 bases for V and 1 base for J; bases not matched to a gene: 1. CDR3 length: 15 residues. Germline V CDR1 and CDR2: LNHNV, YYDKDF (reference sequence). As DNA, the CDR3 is TGTGCCACCAGCAGGGACAGGGAGAACACCGGGGAGCTGTTTTTT. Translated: CATSRDRENTGELFF.

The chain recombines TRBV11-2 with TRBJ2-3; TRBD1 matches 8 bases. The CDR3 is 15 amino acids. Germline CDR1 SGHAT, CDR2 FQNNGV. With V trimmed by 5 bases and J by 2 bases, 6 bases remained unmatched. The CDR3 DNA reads TGTGCCAGCAGCCCCACAGGGGGACCCACAGATACGCAGTATTTT. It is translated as CASSPTGGPTDTQYF.

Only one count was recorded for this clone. CDR3 nucleotide sequence: TGTGCCAGCAGTCCCGGACTAGCGAGCAACGAGCAGTACTTC. Protein sequence: CASSPGLASNEQYF. The chain combines TRBV6-5 with TRBJ2-7, with 9 bases that match TRBD2. The CDR3 covers 14 residues. CDR1 MNHEY and CDR2 SVGAGI come from the germline V gene. V shed 5 bases, J shed 5 bases, and the junction held 7 bases outside the gene matches.